The sequence of this T cell receptor beta chain was determined in a study of long-term antiretroviral therapy in people with HIV. The trim removed 1 base at V and 8 bases at J, leaving 5 bases unmatched. The CDR3 runs 15 residues. CDR1 is LGHNA, CDR2 YNFKEQ, per germline. Study results and limitations: Patients on ART gained diversity, which nonetheless stayed below transplant donor controls. Pre-ART-expanded clones dominated the repertoire at all time points.

The count of this clone is one. Its target is unknown. At survey level, the immunoSEQ assay was run in its v3.0 version. The method was immunoSEQ multiplex PCR; TCRdb's version includes in-frame clones alone and lacks a portion of them. The sample lists 15,000 to 20,000 clones; 76% were seen once. The sequences come from unsorted PBMCs, collected 0.5 years before starting antiretroviral therapy. This sequence joins TRBV4-2 and TRBJ1-1; 12 positions match TRBD1. The TCR sequence derives from a woman aged 50 to 60 with HIV. CDR3 in DNA: TGTGCCAGCAGCCAAGCCGGGACAGGGGGCGCCGAAGCTTTCTTT. This translates into CASSQAGTGGAEAFF.